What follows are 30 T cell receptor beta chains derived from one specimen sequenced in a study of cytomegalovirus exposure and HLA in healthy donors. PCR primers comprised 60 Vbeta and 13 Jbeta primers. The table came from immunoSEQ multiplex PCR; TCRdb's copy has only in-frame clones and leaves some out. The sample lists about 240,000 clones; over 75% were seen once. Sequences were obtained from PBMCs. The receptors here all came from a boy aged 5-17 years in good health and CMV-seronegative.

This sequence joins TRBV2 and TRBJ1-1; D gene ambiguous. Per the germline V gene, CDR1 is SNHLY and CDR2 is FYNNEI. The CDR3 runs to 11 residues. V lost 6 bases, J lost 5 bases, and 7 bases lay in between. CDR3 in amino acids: CASSQVTEAFF. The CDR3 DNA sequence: TGTGCCAGCAGCCAGGTTACTGAAGCTTTCTTT.

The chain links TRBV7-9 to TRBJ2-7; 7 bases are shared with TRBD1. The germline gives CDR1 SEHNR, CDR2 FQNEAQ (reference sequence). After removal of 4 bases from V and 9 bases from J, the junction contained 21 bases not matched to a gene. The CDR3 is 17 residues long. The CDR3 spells CASSSVPTGKKSGGQYF. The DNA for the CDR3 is TGTGCCAGCAGCTCTGTTCCGACAGGGAAGAAATCGGGTGGGCAGTACTTC.

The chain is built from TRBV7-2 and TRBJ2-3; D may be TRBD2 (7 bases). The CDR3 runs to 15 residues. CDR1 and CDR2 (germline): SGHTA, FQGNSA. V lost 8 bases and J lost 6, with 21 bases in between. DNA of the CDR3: TGTGCCAGCTCCCAGGAGGGGGGGGGAGCGGATACGCAGTATTTT. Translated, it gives CASSQEGGGADTQYF.

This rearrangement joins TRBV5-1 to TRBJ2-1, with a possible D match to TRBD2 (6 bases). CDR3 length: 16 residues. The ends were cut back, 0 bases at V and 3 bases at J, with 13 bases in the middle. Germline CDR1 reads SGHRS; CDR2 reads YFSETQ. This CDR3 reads CASSLALVAVYNEQFF. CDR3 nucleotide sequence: TGCGCCAGCAGCTTGGCCTTGGTAGCGGTCTACAATGAGCAGTTCTTC. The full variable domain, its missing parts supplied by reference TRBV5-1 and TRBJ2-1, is KAGVTQTPRYLIKTRGQQVTLSCSPISGHRSVSWYQQTPGQGLQFLFEYFSETQRNKGNFPGRFSGRQFSNSRSEMNVSTLELGDSALYLCASSLALVAVYNEQFFGPGTRLTVL.

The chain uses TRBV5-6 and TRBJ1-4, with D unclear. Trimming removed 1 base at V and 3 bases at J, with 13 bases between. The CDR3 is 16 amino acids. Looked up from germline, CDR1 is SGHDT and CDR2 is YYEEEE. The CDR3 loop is CASSLMGGRPNEKLFF. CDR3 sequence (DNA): TGTGCCAGCAGCTTGATGGGAGGGCGACCTAATGAAAAACTGTTTTTT.

CDR3 sequence reads: CASSGHLNTEAFF. For the CDR3, the DNA is TGTGCCAGCAGCGGCCACTTGAACACTGAAGCTTTCTTT. The chain couples TRBV9 to TRBJ1-1, with D uncertain. The CDR3 covers 13 residues. V dropped 3 bases and J dropped 0 bases, with 6 bases sitting between them. Germline V gene lookup returns CDR1 SGDLS and CDR2 YYNGEE.

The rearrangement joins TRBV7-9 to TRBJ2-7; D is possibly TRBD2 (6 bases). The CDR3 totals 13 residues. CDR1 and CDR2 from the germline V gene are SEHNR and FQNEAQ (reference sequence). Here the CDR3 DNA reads TGTGCGGTGTTGGCTAGCGTCTCCTACGAGCAGTACTTC. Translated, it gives CAVLASVSYEQYF.

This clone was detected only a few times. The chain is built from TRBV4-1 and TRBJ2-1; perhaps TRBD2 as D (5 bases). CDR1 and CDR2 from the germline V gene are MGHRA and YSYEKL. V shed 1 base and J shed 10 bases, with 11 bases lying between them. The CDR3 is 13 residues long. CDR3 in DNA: TGCGCCAGCAGCCAAGGGCCCGGGAACGAGCAGTTCTTC. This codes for CASSQGPGNEQFF.

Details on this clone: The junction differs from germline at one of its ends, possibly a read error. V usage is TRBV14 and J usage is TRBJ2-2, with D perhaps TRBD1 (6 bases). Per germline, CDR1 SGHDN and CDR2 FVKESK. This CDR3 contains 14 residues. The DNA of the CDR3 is TGTGCCAGCACCCAAAGTCAAGGGGGAGGGGAGCTGTTTTTT. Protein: CASTQSQGGGELFF.

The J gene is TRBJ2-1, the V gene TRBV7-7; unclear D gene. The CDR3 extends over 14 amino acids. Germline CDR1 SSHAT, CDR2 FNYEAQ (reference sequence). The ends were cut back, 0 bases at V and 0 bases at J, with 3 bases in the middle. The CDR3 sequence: CASSLAASYNEQFF. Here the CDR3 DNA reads TGTGCCAGCAGCTTAGCGGCCTCCTACAATGAGCAGTTCTTC.

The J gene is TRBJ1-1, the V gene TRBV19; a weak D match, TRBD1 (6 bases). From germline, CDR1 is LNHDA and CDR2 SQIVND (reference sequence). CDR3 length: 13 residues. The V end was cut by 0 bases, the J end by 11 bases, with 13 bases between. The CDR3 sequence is CASSIEQGFGAFF. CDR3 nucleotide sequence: TGTGCCAGTAGTATAGAGCAGGGGTTCGGGGCTTTCTTT.

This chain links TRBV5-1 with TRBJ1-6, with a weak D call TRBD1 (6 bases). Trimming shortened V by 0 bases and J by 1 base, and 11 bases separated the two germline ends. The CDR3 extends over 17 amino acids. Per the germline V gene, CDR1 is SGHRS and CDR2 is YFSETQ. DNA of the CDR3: TGCGCCAGCAGCTTGGCCGGGGGGCAATCCTATAATTCACCCCTCCACTTT. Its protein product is CASSLAGGQSYNSPLHF.

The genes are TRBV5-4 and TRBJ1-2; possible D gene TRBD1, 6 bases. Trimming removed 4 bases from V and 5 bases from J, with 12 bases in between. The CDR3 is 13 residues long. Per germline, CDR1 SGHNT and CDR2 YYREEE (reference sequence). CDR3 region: CASSPTGLYGYTF. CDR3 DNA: TGTGCCAGCAGCCCGACAGGACTTTATGGCTACACCTTC.

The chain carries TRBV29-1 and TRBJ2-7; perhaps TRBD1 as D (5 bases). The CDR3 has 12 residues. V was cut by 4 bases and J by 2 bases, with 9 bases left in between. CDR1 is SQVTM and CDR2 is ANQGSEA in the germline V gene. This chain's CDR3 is CSVVQGPYEQYF. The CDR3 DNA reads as TGCAGCGTTGTTCAGGGTCCCTACGAGCAGTACTTC.

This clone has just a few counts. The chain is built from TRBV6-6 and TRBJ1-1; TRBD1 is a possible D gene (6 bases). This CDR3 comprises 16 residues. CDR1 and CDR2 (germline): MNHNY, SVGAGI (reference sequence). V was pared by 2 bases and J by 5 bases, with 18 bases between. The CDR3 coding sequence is TGTGCCAGCAGTTACCCTCAACAGGGAGCGGATACTGAAGCTTTCTTT. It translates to CASSYPQQGADTEAFF.

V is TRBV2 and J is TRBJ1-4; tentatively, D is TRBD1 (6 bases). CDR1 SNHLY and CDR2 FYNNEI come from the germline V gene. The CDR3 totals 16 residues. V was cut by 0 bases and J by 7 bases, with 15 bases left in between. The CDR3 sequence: CASSEAPGTYSEKLFF. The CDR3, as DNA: TGTGCCAGCAGTGAAGCTCCCGGGACATACTCTGAAAAACTGTTTTTT.

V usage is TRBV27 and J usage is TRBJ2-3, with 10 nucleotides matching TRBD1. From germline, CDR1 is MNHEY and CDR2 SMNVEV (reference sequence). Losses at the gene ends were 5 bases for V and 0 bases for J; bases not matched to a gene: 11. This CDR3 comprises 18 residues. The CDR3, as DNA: TGTGCCAGCAGTACACCTAGGACAGGGGGTAGTAGCACAGATACGCAGTATTTT. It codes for CASSTPRTGGSSTDTQYF.

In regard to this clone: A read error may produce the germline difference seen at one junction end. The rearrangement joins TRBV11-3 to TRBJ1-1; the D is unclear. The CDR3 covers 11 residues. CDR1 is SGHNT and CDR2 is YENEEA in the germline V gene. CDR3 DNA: TGTGCCAGCACCATCGAGGCGGCGCCTACTTTT. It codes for CASTIEAAPTF.

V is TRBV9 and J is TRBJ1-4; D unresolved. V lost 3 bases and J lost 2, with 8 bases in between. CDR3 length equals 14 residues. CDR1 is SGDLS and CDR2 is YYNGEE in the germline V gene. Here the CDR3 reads CASSGFGTNEKLFF. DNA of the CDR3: TGTGCCAGCAGCGGCTTCGGGACTAATGAAAAACTGTTTTTT.

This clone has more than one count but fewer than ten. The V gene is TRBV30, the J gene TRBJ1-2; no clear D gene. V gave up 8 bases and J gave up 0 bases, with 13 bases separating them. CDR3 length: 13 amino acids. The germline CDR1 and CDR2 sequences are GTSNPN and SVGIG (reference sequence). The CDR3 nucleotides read TGTGCCATGCCCCAGGCTACTAACTATGGCTACACCTTC. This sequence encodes CAMPQATNYGYTF.

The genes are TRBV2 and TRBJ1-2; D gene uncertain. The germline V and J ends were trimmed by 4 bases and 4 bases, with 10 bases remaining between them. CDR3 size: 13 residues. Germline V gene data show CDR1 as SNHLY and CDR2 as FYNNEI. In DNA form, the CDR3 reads TGTGCCAGCAGTGCGCAGGCGACCTATGGCTACACCTTC. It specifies CASSAQATYGYTF. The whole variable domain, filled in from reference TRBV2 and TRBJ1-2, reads EPEVTQTPSHQVTQMGQEVILRCVPISNHLYFYWYRQILGQKVEFLVSFYNNEISEKSEIFDDQFSVERPDGSNFTLKIRSTKLEDSAMYFCASSAQATYGYTFGSGTRLTVV.

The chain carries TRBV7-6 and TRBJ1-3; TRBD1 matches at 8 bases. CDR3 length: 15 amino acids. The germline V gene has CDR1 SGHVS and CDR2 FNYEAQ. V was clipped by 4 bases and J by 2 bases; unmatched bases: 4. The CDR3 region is CASSYRTGTGNTIYF. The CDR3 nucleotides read TGTGCCAGCAGCTACAGGACAGGGACTGGAAACACCATATATTTT.

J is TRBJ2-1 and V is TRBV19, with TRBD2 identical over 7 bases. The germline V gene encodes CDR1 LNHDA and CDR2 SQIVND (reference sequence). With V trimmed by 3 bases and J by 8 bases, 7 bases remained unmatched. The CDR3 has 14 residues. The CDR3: CASSIGRERDEQFF. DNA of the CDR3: TGTGCCAGTAGTATTGGGCGGGAGAGGGATGAGCAGTTCTTC.

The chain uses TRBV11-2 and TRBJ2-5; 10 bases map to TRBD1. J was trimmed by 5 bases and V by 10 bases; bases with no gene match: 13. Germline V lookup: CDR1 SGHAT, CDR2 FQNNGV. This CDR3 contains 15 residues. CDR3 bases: TGTGCCACCTCGATGGGACAGGGGAGCTGGGAGACCCAGTACTTC. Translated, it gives CATSMGQGSWETQYF. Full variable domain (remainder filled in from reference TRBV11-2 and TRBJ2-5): EAGVAQSPRYKIIEKRQSVAFWCNPISGHATLYWYQQILGQGPKLLIQFQNNGVVDDSQLPKDRFSAERLKGVDSTLKIQPAKLEDSAVYLCATSMGQGSWETQYFGPGTRLLVL.

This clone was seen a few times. The CDR3 reads CASSFGLAGECEQYF. The CDR3 DNA reads as TGCGCCAGCAGCTTTGGACTAGCGGGAGAGTGCGAGCAGTACTTC. This rearrangement joins TRBV5-1 to TRBJ2-7; 13 bases agree with TRBD2. From germline, CDR1 is SGHRS and CDR2 YFSETQ. The CDR3 runs to 15 residues. J was trimmed by 6 bases and V by 2 bases; bases with no gene match: 5.

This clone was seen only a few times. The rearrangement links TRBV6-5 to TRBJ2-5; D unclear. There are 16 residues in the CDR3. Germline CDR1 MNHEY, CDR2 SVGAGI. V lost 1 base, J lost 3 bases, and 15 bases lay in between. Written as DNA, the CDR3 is TGTGCCAGCAGTTACTGGGCACCCTACAGCAAAGAGACCCAGTACTTC. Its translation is CASSYWAPYSKETQYF.

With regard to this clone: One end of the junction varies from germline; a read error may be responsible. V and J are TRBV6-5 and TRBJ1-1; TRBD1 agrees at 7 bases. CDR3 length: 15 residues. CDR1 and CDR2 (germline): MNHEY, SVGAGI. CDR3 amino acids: CAGSRRQGLNTEAFF. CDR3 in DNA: TGTGCCGGCAGCCGGAGACAGGGCTTGAACACTGAAGCTTTCTTT.

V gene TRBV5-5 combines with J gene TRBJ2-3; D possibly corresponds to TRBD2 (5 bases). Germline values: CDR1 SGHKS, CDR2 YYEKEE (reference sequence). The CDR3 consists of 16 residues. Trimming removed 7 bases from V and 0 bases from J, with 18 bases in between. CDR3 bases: TGTGCCAGCGGCCCCCCAGGAGGTGCTAGCACAGATACGCAGTATTTT. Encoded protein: CASGPPGGASTDTQYF.

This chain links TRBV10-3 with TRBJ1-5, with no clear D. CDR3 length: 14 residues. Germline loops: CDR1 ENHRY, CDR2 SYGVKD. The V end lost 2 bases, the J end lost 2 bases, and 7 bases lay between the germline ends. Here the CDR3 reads CAISERLGNQPQHF. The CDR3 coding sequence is TGTGCCATCAGTGAGCGACTTGGCAATCAGCCCCAGCATTTT.

The CDR3: CASSRGDRGYNSPLHF. The CDR3, as DNA: TGTGCCAGCAGCCGTGGGGACAGGGGCTATAATTCACCCCTCCACTTT. The chain is built from TRBV7-9 and TRBJ1-6; the match to TRBD1 covers 10 bases. V was clipped by 5 bases and J by 3 bases; unmatched bases: 4. CDR1 and CDR2 from the germline V gene are SEHNR and FQNEAQ (reference sequence). The CDR3 is 16 amino acids.